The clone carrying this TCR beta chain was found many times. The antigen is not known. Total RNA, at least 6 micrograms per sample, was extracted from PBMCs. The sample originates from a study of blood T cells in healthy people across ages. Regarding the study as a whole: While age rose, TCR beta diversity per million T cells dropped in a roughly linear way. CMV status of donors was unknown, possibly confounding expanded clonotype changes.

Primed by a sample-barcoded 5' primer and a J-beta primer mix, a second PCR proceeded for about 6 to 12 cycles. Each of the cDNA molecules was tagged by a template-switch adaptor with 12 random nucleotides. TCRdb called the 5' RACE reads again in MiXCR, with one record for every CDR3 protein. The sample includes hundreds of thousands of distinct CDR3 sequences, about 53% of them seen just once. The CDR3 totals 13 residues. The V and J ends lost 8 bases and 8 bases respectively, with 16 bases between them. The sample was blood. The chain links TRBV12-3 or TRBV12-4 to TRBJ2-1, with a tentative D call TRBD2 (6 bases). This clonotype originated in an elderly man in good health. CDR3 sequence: CASVAGSSDEQFF. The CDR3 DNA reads TGTGCCAGCGTAGCCGGGAGTAGCGATGAGCAGTTCTTC.